These T cell receptor beta chains were read from a single sample in a study of T cells in Graves' hyperthyroidism and ophthalmopathy. TCRdb reprocessed the multiplex PCR reads via MiXCR and lists one record per CDR3 protein. Of about 130,000 distinct CDR3 sequences in the sample, more than 20% are singletons; the top ten hold 67%. Sequenced material: blood. These receptors were obtained from a woman aged 45-59 years with Graves' hyperthyroidism that later progressed to Graves' ophthalmopathy. CDR3s include the opening cysteine and the closing phenylalanine or tryptophan. A D gene is named only where the DNA matches it firmly. Clone size is not always given. Where it is, it says once, few, many or a class for expanded clones.

size: few
length: 15
D: TRBD1
J: TRBJ2-7
V: TRBV6-2/TRBV6-3
CDR3: CASSYRQGAGYEQYF
DNA: TGTGCCAGCAGTTATCGACAGGGGGCGGGATACGAGCAGTACTTC

size: -
length: 17
D: TRBD2
J: TRBJ2-5
V: TRBV28
CDR3: CASSSRRALAGKETQYF
DNA: TGTGCCAGCAGCTCAAGAAGAGCACTAGCGGGAAAAGAGACCCAGTACTTC

size: many
length: 14
D: -
J: TRBJ1-5
V: TRBV28
CDR3: CASNRGGGNQPQHF
DNA: TGTGCCAGCAATCGGGGAGGGGGTAATCAGCCCCAGCATTTT

size: many
length: 19
D: TRBD2
J: TRBJ2-3
V: TRBV6-5
CDR3: CASSYLGRGSSAGGDTQYF
DNA: TGTGCCAGCAGTTACCTCGGGAGGGGTTCCTCAGCGGGGGGAGATACGCAGTATTTT

size: many
length: 13
D: -
J: TRBJ2-3
V: TRBV28
CDR3: CASSLGTPATQYF
DNA: TGTGCCAGCAGTTTGGGCACCCCGGCTACGCAGTATTTT

size: many
length: 15
D: TRBD2
J: TRBJ2-1
V: TRBV3-1
CDR3: CASSQSSGSWNEQFF
DNA: TGTGCCAGCAGCCAGTCTAGCGGGAGTTGGAATGAGCAGTTCTTC

size: -
length: 12
D: -
J: TRBJ1-2
V: TRBV28
CDR3: CASTSVGDGYTF
DNA: TGTGCCAGCACCTCGGTGGGCGATGGCTACACCTTC

size: many
length: 16
D: -
J: TRBJ1-6
V: TRBV6-1
CDR3: CASSPGSRSYNSPLHF
DNA: TGTGCCAGCAGTCCTGGATCCCGCTCCTATAATTCACCCCTCCACTTT

size: once
length: 16
D: TRBD1
J: TRBJ1-2
V: TRBV18
CDR3: CASSPTGAAVNSGYTF
DNA: TGTGCCAGCTCACCCACAGGGGCCGCGGTGAACTCTGGCTACACCTTC

size: many
length: 15
D: -
J: TRBJ2-7
V: TRBV27
CDR3: CASSFRPGGLYEQYF
DNA: TGTGCCAGCAGTTTCCGCCCTGGGGGGCTATACGAGCAGTACTTC

size: -
length: 14
D: -
J: TRBJ1-1
V: TRBV6-1
CDR3: CASRLSWGNTEAFF
DNA: TGTGCCAGCAGGCTCTCGTGGGGCAACACTGAAGCTTTCTTT

size: many
length: 10
D: -
J: TRBJ2-3
V: TRBV20-1
CDR3: CSARKDTQYF
DNA: TGCAGTGCTAGAAAAGATACGCAGTATTTT

size: many
length: 14
D: TRBD1
J: TRBJ2-7
V: TRBV5-6
CDR3: CASSPDGTGYEQYF
DNA: TGTGCCAGCAGCCCCGACGGGACAGGCTACGAGCAGTACTTC

size: many
length: 13
D: -
J: TRBJ1-1
V: TRBV11-2
CDR3: CASSTTATTEAFF
DNA: TGTGCCAGCAGTACGACAGCGACGACTGAAGCTTTCTTT

size: -
length: 13
D: -
J: TRBJ1-5
V: TRBV19
CDR3: CASSIQRDQPQHF
DNA: TGTGCCAGTAGTATCCAAAGGGACCAGCCCCAGCATTTT

size: many
length: 14
D: -
J: TRBJ1-4
V: TRBV18
CDR3: CASAFRDGGEKLFF
DNA: TGTGCCAGCGCCTTCCGGGACGGCGGTGAAAAACTGTTTTTT

size: many
length: 13
D: -
J: TRBJ1-1
V: TRBV29-1
CDR3: CSVHGRTNTEAFF
DNA: TGCAGCGTTCACGGACGGACGAACACTGAAGCTTTCTTT

size: -
length: 14
D: -
J: TRBJ1-1
V: TRBV28
CDR3: CASSLSQGDTEAFF
DNA: TGTGCCAGCAGTTTAAGCCAGGGAGACACTGAAGCTTTCTTT

size: many
length: 12
D: TRBD1
J: TRBJ1-2
V: TRBV30
CDR3: CAWLRDRVGYTF
DNA: TGTGCCTGGCTCCGGGACAGGGTTGGCTACACCTTC

size: -
length: 14
D: -
J: TRBJ2-7
V: TRBV28
CDR3: CASSPDKLSYEQYF
DNA: TGTGCCAGCAGCCCAGACAAGTTATCCTACGAGCAGTACTTC

size: -
length: 13
D: -
J: TRBJ1-1
V: TRBV3-1
CDR3: CASSQDYRQGAFF
DNA: TGTGCCAGCAGCCAAGATTATCGGCAGGGAGCTTTCTTT

size: many
length: 15
D: TRBD2
J: TRBJ2-2
V: TRBV11-2
CDR3: CASSLREEVTGELFF
DNA: TGTGCCAGCAGCTTGCGGGAGGAGGTCACCGGGGAGCTGTTTTTT

size: few
length: 16
D: TRBD1
J: TRBJ1-4
V: TRBV9
CDR3: CASSPGQDATNEKLFF
DNA: TGTGCCAGCAGCCCAGGACAGGACGCAACTAATGAAAAACTGTTTTTT

size: many
length: 18
D: TRBD2
J: TRBJ2-2
V: TRBV6-1
CDR3: CASSESKLAGANTGELFF
DNA: TGTGCCAGCAGTGAAAGCAAACTAGCGGGAGCGAACACCGGGGAGCTGTTTTTT

size: many
length: 14
D: -
J: TRBJ2-5
V: TRBV7-8
CDR3: CASSSTRVQETQYF
DNA: TGTGCCAGCAGCTCTACCAGGGTCCAAGAGACCCAGTACTTC

size: many
length: 20
D: TRBD2
J: TRBJ2-1
V: TRBV7-2
CDR3: CASSPRPGGLQVGVYNEQFF
DNA: TGTGCCAGCAGCCCAAGGCCGGGGGGTTTACAAGTCGGCGTATACAATGAGCAGTTCTTC

size: -
length: 13
D: -
J: TRBJ1-5
V: TRBV24-1
CDR3: CATSKTGNQPQHF
DNA: TGTGCCACCAGCAAGACAGGCAATCAGCCCCAGCATTTT

size: -
length: 15
D: TRBD1
J: TRBJ1-2
V: TRBV27
CDR3: CASRPRQGQTYGYTF
DNA: TGTGCCAGCAGACCTCGACAGGGGCAAACTTATGGCTACACCTTC

size: -
length: 12
D: -
J: TRBJ2-1
V: TRBV6-4
CDR3: CASSDGHGEQFF
DNA: TGTGCCAGCAGTGACGGACATGGTGAGCAGTTCTTC

size: -
length: 15
D: TRBD1
J: TRBJ1-4
V: TRBV3-1
CDR3: CASSQGQNLNEKLFF
DNA: TGTGCCAGCAGCCAGGGACAGAACCTTAATGAAAAACTGTTTTTT

size: many
length: 16
D: -
J: TRBJ2-5
V: TRBV5-5
CDR3: CASSSPTPQRAETQYF
DNA: TGTGCCAGCAGCTCCCCGACCCCTCAGAGGGCGGAAACCCAGTACTTC

size: many
length: 15
D: -
J: TRBJ1-2
V: TRBV5-6
CDR3: CASSFRGSVGYGYTF
DNA: TGTGCCAGCAGCTTCCGAGGGAGTGTGGGATATGGCTACACCTTC

size: few
length: 16
D: TRBD1
J: TRBJ1-2
V: TRBV5-1
CDR3: CASNLAAAPGGYGYTF
DNA: TGCGCCAGCAACTTGGCTGCGGCGCCAGGGGGCTATGGCTACACCTTC

size: many
length: 11
D: -
J: TRBJ1-5
V: TRBV20-1
CDR3: CSASPSQPQHF
DNA: TGCAGTGCGAGCCCAAGTCAGCCCCAGCATTTT

size: few
length: 15
D: TRBD2
J: TRBJ2-2
V: TRBV6-1
CDR3: CASSPIAGAPGELFF
DNA: TGTGCCAGCAGCCCCATAGCGGGAGCCCCCGGGGAGCTGTTTTTT

size: -
length: 16
D: -
J: TRBJ2-6
V: TRBV24-1
CDR3: CATKTGVTSGANVLTF
DNA: TGTGCCACCAAAACAGGCGTTACCTCTGGGGCCAACGTCCTGACTTTC

size: few
length: 14
D: -
J: TRBJ2-2
V: TRBV19
CDR3: CASSIMSYTGELFF
DNA: TGTGCCAGTAGTATAATGAGTTACACCGGGGAGCTGTTTTTT

size: many
length: 14
D: -
J: TRBJ1-6
V: TRBV6-1
CDR3: CASSEAWSKYPLHF
DNA: TGTGCCAGCAGTGAAGCGTGGTCTAAGTATCCCCTCCACTTT

size: once
length: 16
D: TRBD2
J: TRBJ2-5
V: TRBV20-1
CDR3: CSAKRTSGSGWETQYF
DNA: TGCAGTGCTAAACGGACTAGCGGGAGTGGGTGGGAGACCCAGTACTTC

size: -
length: 16
D: -
J: TRBJ1-5
V: TRBV6-1
CDR3: CASSEAPRGRNQPQHF
DNA: TGTGCCAGCAGTGAAGCCCCAAGGGGACGCAATCAGCCCCAGCATTTT

size: many
length: 16
D: TRBD1
J: TRBJ1-1
V: TRBV4-1
CDR3: CASSQDRGTGRAEAFF
DNA: TGCGCCAGCAGCCAAGATAGGGGGACAGGGAGGGCTGAAGCTTTCTTT

size: many
length: 17
D: TRBD2
J: TRBJ2-5
V: TRBV28
CDR3: CASASNAGTSREETQYF
DNA: TGTGCCAGCGCGTCGAACGCCGGGACTAGCAGAGAAGAGACCCAGTACTTC

size: many
length: 14
D: -
J: TRBJ1-2
V: TRBV24-1
CDR3: CATSDQTRGSGYTF
DNA: TGTGCCACCAGTGATCAAACCAGGGGAAGTGGCTACACCTTC

size: few
length: 18
D: -
J: TRBJ2-1
V: TRBV4-1
CDR3: CASSQDQLSPSSYNEQFF
DNA: TGCGCCAGCAGCCAAGATCAGCTGAGCCCTAGCTCCTACAATGAGCAGTTCTTC

size: -
length: 15
D: -
J: TRBJ2-1
V: TRBV14
CDR3: CASSPVWGRHNEQFF
DNA: TGTGCCAGCAGCCCAGTATGGGGAAGGCACAATGAGCAGTTCTTC

size: few
length: 17
D: -
J: TRBJ2-5
V: TRBV20-1
CDR3: CSARAGRGPGPGETQYF
DNA: TGCAGTGCTAGAGCGGGAAGAGGCCCGGGGCCCGGGGAGACCCAGTACTTC

size: -
length: 17
D: TRBD2
J: TRBJ2-5
V: TRBV3-1
CDR3: CASSPTGVGGPRETQYF
DNA: TGTGCCAGCAGCCCCACTGGGGTGGGAGGGCCGCGAGAGACCCAGTACTTC

size: few
length: 12
D: -
J: TRBJ2-7
V: TRBV29-1
CDR3: CSVGQGGNEQYF
DNA: TGCAGCGTTGGGCAGGGGGGCAACGAGCAGTACTTC

size: many
length: 12
D: -
J: TRBJ2-3
V: TRBV5-1
CDR3: CASSSYTDTQYF
DNA: TGCGCCAGCAGCTCTTACACAGATACGCAGTATTTT

size: many
length: 15
D: TRBD2
J: TRBJ2-7
V: TRBV5-1
CDR3: CASRQETSGSHEQYF
DNA: TGCGCCAGCAGACAAGAAACTAGCGGGAGCCACGAGCAGTACTTC

size: -
length: 14
D: TRBD2
J: TRBJ2-3
V: TRBV20-1
CDR3: CSGSLAGLTDTQYF
DNA: TGCAGTGGATCTCTAGCGGGACTCACAGATACGCAGTATTTT